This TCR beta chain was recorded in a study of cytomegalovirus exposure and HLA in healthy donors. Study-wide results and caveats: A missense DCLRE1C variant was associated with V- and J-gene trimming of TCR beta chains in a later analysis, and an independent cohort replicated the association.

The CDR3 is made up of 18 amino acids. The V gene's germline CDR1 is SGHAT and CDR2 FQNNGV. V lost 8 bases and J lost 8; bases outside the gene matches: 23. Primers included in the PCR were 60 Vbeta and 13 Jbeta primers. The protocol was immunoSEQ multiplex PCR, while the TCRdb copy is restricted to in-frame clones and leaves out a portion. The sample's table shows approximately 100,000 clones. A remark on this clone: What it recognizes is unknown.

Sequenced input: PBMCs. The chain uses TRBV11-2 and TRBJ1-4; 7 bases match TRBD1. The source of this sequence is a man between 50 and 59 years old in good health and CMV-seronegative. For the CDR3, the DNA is TGTGCCAGCGGGGCTCCGACAGGGATGTGGGCCCCGGGGGAAAAACTGTTTTTT. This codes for CASGAPTGMWAPGEKLFF.